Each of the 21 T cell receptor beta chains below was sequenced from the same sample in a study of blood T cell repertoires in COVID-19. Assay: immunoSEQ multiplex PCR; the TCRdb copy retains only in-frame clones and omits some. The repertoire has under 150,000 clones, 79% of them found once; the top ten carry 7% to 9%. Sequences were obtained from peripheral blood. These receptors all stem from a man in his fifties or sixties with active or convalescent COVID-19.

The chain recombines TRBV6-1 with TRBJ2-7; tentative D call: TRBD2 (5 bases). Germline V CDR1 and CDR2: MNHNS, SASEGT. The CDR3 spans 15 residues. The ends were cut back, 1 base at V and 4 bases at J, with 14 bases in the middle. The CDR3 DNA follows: TGTGCCAGCAGTGAAGGTGAGGCTAGCAGTTACGAGCAGTACTTC. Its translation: CASSEGEASSYEQYF.

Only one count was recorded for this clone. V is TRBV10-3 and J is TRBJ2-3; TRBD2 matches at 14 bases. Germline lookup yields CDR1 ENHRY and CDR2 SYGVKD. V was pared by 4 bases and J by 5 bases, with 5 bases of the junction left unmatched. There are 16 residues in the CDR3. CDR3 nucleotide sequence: TGTGCCATCAGTGGGGGGACTAGCGGGAGTCAAGATACGCAGTATTTT. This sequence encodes CAISGGTSGSQDTQYF.

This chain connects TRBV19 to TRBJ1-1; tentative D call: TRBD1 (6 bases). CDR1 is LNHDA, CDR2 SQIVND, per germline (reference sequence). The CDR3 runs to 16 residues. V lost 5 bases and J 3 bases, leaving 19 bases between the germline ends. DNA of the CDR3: TGTGCCAGTAGTCCTCGGGGGGGGGCGCGAGACACTGAAGCTTTCTTT. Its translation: CASSPRGGARDTEAFF.

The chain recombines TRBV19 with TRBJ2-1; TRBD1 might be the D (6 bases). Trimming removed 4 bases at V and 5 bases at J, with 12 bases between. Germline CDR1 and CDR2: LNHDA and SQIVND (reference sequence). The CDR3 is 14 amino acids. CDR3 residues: CASSTGTFNNEQFF. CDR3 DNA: TGTGCCAGTAGTACCGGGACATTTAACAATGAGCAGTTCTTC.

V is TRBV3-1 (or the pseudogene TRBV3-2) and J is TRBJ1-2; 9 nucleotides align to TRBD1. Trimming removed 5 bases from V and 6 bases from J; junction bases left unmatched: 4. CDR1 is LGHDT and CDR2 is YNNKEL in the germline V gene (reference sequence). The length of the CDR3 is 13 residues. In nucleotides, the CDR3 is TGTGCCAGCAGCGTCAGACAGGGGGATGGCTACACCTTC. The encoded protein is CASSVRQGDGYTF.

The CDR3 here is CASSPTGVTGELFF. The CDR3 coding sequence is TGTGCCAGCAGCCCAACCGGGGTCACCGGGGAGCTGTTTTTT. The gene calls are TRBV7-9 and TRBJ2-2; TRBD2 is a possible D gene (5 bases). The CDR3 contains 14 residues. Germline-derived CDR1 and CDR2 are SEHNR and FQNEAQ (reference sequence). Trimming took 5 bases from V and 4 from J, leaving 11 bases between them.

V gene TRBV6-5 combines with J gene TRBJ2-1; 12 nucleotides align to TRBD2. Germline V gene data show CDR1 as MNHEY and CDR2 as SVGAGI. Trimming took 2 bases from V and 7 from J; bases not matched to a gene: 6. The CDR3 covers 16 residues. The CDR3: CASSYPRTSGKNEQFF. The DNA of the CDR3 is TGTGCCAGCAGTTACCCGCGGACTAGCGGGAAAAATGAGCAGTTCTTC.

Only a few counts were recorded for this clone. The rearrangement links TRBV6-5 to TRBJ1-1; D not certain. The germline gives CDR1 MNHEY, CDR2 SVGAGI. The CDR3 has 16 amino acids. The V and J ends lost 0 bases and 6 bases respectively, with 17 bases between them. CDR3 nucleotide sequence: TGTGCCAGCAGTTACTCCGGGTCTCAAGGTAATGCTGAAGCTTTCTTT. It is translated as CASSYSGSQGNAEAFF.

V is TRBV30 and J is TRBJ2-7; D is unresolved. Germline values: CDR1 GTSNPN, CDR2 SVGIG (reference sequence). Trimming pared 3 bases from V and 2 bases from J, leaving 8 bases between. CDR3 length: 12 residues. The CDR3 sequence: CAWRQPPYEQYF. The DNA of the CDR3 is TGTGCCTGGAGACAGCCGCCCTACGAGCAGTACTTC.

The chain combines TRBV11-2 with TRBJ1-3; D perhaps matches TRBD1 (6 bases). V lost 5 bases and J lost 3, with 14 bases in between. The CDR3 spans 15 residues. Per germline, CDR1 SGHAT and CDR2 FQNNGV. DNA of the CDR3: TGTGCCAGCAGCCTATCAGGGGACTATGGAAACACCATATATTTT. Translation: CASSLSGDYGNTIYF.

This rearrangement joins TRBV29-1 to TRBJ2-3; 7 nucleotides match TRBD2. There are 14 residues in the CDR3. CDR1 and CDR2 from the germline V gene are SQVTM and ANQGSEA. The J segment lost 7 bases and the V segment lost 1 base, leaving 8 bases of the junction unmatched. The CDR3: CSVEGQRGSNTQYF. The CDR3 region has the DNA TGCAGCGTTGAAGGCCAGCGGGGCTCGAATACGCAGTATTTT.

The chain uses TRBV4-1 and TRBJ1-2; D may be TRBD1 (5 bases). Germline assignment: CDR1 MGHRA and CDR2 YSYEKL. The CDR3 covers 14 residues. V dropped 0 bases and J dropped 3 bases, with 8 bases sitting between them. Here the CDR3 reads CASSQDRVHYGYTF. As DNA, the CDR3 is TGCGCCAGCAGCCAAGACAGGGTTCACTATGGCTACACCTTC.

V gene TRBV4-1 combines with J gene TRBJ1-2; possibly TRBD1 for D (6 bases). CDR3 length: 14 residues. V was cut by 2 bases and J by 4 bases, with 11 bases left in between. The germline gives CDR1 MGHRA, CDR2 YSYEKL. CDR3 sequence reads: CASSQNRDGYGYTF. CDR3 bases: TGCGCCAGCAGCCAAAACAGGGATGGCTATGGCTACACCTTC.

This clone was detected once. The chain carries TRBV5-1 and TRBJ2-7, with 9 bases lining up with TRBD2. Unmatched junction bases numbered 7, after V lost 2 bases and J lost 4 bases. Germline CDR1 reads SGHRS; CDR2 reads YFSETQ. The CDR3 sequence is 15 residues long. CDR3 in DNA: TGCGCCAGCAGCTTAGCGGGAGGTTACACGTACGAGCAGTACTTC. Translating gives CASSLAGGYTYEQYF.

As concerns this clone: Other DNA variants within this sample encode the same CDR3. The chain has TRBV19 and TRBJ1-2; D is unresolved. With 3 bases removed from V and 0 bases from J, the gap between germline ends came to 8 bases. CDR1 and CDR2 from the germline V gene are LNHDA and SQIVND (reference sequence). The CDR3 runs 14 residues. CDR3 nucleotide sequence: TGTGCCAGTAGTATTGGCCCAGCTAACTATGGCTACACCTTC. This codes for CASSIGPANYGYTF. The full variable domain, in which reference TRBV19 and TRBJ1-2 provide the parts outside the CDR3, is DGGITQSPKYLFRKEGQNVTLSCEQNLNHDAMYWYRQDPGQGLRLIYYSQIVNDFQKGDIAEGYSVSREKKESFPLTVTSAQKNPTAFYLCASSIGPANYGYTFGSGTRLTVV.

The CDR3 bases are TGTGCCAGCAGTGTTGGGGCGGAAGCTTTCTTT. The encoded protein is CASSVGAEAFF. This chain links TRBV2 with TRBJ1-1, with D possibly matching TRBD1 (5 bases). The germline CDR1 and CDR2 sequences are SNHLY and FYNNEI. V dropped 4 bases and J dropped 8 bases, with 8 bases sitting between them. This CDR3 has 11 residues.

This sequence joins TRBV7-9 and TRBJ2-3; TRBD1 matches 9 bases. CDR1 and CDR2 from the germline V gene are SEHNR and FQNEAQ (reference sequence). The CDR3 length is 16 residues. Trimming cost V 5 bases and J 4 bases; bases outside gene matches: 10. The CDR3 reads CASSTRQGGIADTQYF. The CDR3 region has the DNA TGTGCCAGCAGCACCCGACAGGGGGGGATAGCAGATACGCAGTATTTT.

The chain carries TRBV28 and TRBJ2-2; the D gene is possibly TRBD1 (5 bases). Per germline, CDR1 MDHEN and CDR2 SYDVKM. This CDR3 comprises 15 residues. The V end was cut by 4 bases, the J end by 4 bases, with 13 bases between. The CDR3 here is CASSSRGSPTGELFF. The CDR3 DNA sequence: TGTGCCAGCAGTTCTAGGGGTTCGCCCACCGGGGAGCTGTTTTTT. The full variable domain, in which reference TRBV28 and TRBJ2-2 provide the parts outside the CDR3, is DVKVTQSSRYLVKRTGEKVFLECVQDMDHENMFWYRQDPGLGLRLIYFSYDVKMKEKGDIPEGYSVSREKKERFSLILESASTNQTSMYLCASSSRGSPTGELFFGEGSRLTVL.

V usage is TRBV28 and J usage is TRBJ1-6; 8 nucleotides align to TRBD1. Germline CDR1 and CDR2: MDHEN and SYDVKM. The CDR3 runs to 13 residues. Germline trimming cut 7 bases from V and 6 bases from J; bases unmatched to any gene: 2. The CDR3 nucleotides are TGTGCCAGCAATGGACAGGGTAATTCACCCCTCCACTTT. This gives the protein CASNGQGNSPLHF.

The CDR3 is CATSDWGHEAFF. CDR3 nucleotide sequence: TGTGCCACCAGTGATTGGGGGCATGAAGCTTTCTTT. The chain joins TRBV24-1 to TRBJ1-1; possibly TRBD1 for D (6 bases). The CDR3 is made up of 12 amino acids. Germline CDR1 reads KGHDR; CDR2 reads SFDVKD. V gave up 2 bases and J gave up 7 bases, with 7 bases separating them.

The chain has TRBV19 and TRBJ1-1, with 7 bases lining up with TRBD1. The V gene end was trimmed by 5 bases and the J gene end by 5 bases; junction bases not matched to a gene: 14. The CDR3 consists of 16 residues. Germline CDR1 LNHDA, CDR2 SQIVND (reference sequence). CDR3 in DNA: TGTGCCAGTAGTCTGGAAGAGGGGGCGCCAGGTACTGAAGCTTTCTTT. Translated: CASSLEEGAPGTEAFF. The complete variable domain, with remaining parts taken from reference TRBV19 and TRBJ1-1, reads DGGITQSPKYLFRKEGQNVTLSCEQNLNHDAMYWYRQDPGQGLRLIYYSQIVNDFQKGDIAEGYSVSREKKESFPLTVTSAQKNPTAFYLCASSLEEGAPGTEAFFGQGTRLTVV.